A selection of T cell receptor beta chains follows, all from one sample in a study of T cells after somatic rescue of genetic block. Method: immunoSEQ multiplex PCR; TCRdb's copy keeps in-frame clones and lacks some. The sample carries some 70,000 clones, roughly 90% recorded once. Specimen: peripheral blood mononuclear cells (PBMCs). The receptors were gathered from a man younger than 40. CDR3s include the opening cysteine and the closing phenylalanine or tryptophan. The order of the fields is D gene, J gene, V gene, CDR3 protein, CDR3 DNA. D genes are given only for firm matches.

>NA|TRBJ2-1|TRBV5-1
CASSSGAAVSPQGEQFF
TGCGCCAGCAGCTCGGGGGCCGCGGTCTCCCCGCAGGGTGAGCAGTTCTTC
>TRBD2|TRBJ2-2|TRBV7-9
CASSLPEREAGELFF
TGTGCCAGCAGCCTACCCGAGCGGGAGGCCGGGGAGCTGTTTTTT
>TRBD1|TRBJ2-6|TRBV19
CASSIIRDRGPGANVLTF
TGTGCCAGTAGTATTATAAGGGACAGGGGGCCTGGGGCCAACGTCCTGACTTTC
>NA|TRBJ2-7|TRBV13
CASSLKNSDFKQYF
TGTGCCAGCAGCTTAAAGAATTCGGATTTTAAGCAGTACTTC
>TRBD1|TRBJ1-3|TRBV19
CASSRTGSDTIYF
TGTGCCAGTAGCCGGACAGGGTCGGACACCATATATTTT
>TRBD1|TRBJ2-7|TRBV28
CASSLYGTGFSYEQYF
TGTGCCAGCAGTTTATATGGGACAGGGTTTAGCTACGAGCAGTACTTC
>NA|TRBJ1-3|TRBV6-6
CASSGDVDTIYF
TGTGCCAGCAGCGGGGACGTGGACACCATATATTTT
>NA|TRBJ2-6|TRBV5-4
CASSLEGSGANVLTF
TGTGCCAGCAGCTTGGAGGGTTCTGGGGCCAACGTCCTGACTTTC
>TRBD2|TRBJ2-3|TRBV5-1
CASSLVGGATDTQYF
TGCGCCAGCAGCTTGGTCGGGGGGGCCACAGATACGCAGTATTTT
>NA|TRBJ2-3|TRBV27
CASSFGRMQYF
TGTGCCAGCAGTTTTGGCAGGATGCAGTATTTT
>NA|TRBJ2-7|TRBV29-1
CSVEESYEQYF
TGCAGCGTTGAAGAGTCTTACGAGCAGTACTTC
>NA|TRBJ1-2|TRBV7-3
CASSPGVNYGYTF
TGTGCCAGCAGCCCCGGGGTTAACTATGGCTACACCTTC
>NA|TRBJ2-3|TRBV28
CASSPPHLPTDTQYF
TGTGCCAGCAGTCCCCCCCACTTACCCACAGATACGCAGTATTTT
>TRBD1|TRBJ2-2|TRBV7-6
CASSGTGANTGELFF
TGTGCCAGCAGCGGGACAGGGGCGAACACCGGGGAGCTGTTTTTT
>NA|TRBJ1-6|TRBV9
CASSVVGAGSPLHF
TGTGCCAGCAGCGTAGTGGGAGCGGGTTCACCCCTCCACTTT
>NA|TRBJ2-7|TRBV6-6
CASSYGRSSYEQYF
TGTGCCAGCAGCTATGGGAGGAGCTCCTACGAGCAGTACTTC
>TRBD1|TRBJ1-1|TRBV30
CAWSTGQSYTEAFF
TGTGCCTGGAGTACGGGACAGTCTTACACTGAAGCTTTCTTT